This T cell receptor (beta chain) derives from a study of cytomegalovirus exposure and HLA in healthy donors. Across the study: Most donors, 70% to 85% of a few hundred genotyped, fell in the Caucasian-associated ancestry cluster. Study-level findings and limits: According to an earlier analysis, most TCR beta V segments yielded productive rearrangements about 90% or about 30% of the time. The authors later found most CMV-associated TCR beta chains appeared HLA-restricted. The study labeled 180 or so TCR beta chains cytomegalovirus-associated.

Use of 60 Vbeta and 13 Jbeta primers characterized the PCR. Profiled with immunoSEQ multiplex PCR; TCRdb holds only in-frame clones, not every one. The table counts fewer than 100,000 clones; 3.8% lies in the top ten. As for this clone: Its antigen is not known.

The V gene lost 4 bases and the J gene lost 2 bases, with 9 bases spanning the gap. The CDR3 totals 15 residues. Germline-derived CDR1 and CDR2 are MNHEY and SMNVEV (reference sequence). The sequencing sample was made of PBMCs. This chain connects TRBV27 to TRBJ2-6; D is ambiguous. This TCR derives from a man between 18 and 35 years old in good health and CMV-seropositive. The CDR3 region is CASSSFSTGANVLTF. Here the CDR3 DNA reads TGTGCCAGCAGTTCTTTCAGTACTGGGGCCAACGTCCTGACTTTC.